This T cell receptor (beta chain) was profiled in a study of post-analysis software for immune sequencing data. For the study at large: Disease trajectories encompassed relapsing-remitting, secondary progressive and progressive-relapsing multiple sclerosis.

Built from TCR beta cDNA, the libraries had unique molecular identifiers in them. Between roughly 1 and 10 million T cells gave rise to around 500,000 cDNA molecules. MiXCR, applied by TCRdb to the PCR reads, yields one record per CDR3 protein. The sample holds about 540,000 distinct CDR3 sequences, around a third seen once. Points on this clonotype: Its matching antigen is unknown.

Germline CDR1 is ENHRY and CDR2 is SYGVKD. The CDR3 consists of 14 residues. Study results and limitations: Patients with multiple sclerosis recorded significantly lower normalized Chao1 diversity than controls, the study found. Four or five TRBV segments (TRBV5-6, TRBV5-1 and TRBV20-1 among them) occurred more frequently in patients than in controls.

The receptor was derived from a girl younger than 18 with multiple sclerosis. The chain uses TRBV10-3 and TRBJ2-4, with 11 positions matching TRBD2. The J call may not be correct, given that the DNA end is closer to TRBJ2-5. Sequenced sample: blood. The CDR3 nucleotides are TGTGCCATCAGTGTGGGACTAGCGGCGGAGACCCAGTACTTC. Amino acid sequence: CAISVGLAAETQYF.